Shown below are 24 T cell receptor beta chains from a single sample sequenced in a study of T cells in tuberculosis. Time point indicated: new active TB diagnosis, blood taken before or within 7 days of starting treatment. Here immunoSEQ multiplex PCR was the method, and the copy in TCRdb shows in-frame clones only, minus some. The sample has some 31,000 clones; 86% are singletons. This specimen consisted of PBMCs, obtained at tuberculosis diagnosis. These receptors were taken from an adult with tuberculosis.

The V call is TRBV7-3, the J call TRBJ2-2; maybe TRBD1 (5 bases). V lost 3 bases and J 6 bases, leaving 8 bases between the germline ends. The V gene's germline CDR1 is SGHTA and CDR2 FQGTGA. CDR3 length equals 13 residues. DNA of the CDR3: TGTGCCAGCAGCTTCGTAGGGGCCGGGGAGCTGTTTTTT. This translates into CASSFVGAGELFF.

This chain connects TRBV14 to TRBJ2-7; 10 positions agree with TRBD2. The germline V gene has CDR1 SGHDN and CDR2 FVKESK. The V and J ends lost 3 bases and 6 bases, in that order; junction bases with no gene match: 5. The CDR3 length is 14 residues. In DNA, the CDR3 is TGTGCCAGCAGCCACTTTCTAGCGGGAGTCGAGCAGTACTTC. Its translation: CASSHFLAGVEQYF.

This chain joins TRBV7-8 and TRBJ1-1; 7 nucleotides align to TRBD1. The CDR3 contains 15 residues. Trimming took 0 bases from V and 6 from J; bases not matched to a gene: 7. CDR1 SGHVS and CDR2 FQNEAQ come from the germline V gene. CDR3 region: CASSLAGTVIAEAFF. The CDR3 DNA reads as TGTGCCAGCAGCTTAGCAGGGACAGTAATAGCTGAAGCTTTCTTT.

The rearrangement uses TRBV6-1 and TRBJ2-3; 10 bases agree with TRBD2. The ends lost 4 bases at V and 0 bases at J; junction bases unmatched: 7. Germline V CDR1 and CDR2: MNHNS, SASEGT. The CDR3 runs to 17 residues. Here the CDR3 reads CASSAQAGGTSTDTQYF. The CDR3 DNA follows: TGTGCCAGCAGTGCCCAAGCGGGGGGGACTAGCACAGATACGCAGTATTTT.

This clone was counted a few times. The V call is TRBV18, the J call TRBJ1-5; 9 nucleotides match TRBD1. The germline gives CDR1 KGHSH, CDR2 LQKENI. Losses at the gene ends were 5 bases for V and 4 bases for J; bases not matched to a gene: 6. The CDR3 is made up of 15 amino acids. In nucleotides, the CDR3 is TGTGCCAGCTCAGCTGCCGGGACAGGGAATCAGCCCCAGCATTTT. Its protein product is CASSAAGTGNQPQHF.

The rearrangement joins TRBV11-2 to TRBJ2-3, with D tentatively TRBD1 (5 bases). This CDR3 has 14 amino acids. The ends were cut back, 2 bases at V and 4 bases at J, with 10 bases in the middle. The germline V gene encodes CDR1 SGHAT and CDR2 FQNNGV. CDR3 protein: CASSLSRAADTQYF. Here the CDR3 DNA reads TGTGCCAGCAGCTTAAGCAGGGCCGCAGATACGCAGTATTTT.

The V gene is TRBV5-1, the J gene TRBJ1-1; unclear D gene. Germline loops: CDR1 SGHRS, CDR2 YFSETQ. Trimming removed 0 bases at V and 1 base at J, with 10 bases between. The CDR3 length is 15 residues. CDR3 protein: CASSLGAYTNTEAFF. The CDR3 coding sequence is TGCGCCAGCAGCTTGGGGGCTTACACGAACACTGAAGCTTTCTTT.

This chain links TRBV2 with TRBJ1-5; 10 bases match TRBD1. The germline gives CDR1 SNHLY, CDR2 FYNNEI. This CDR3 is built from 13 residues. The J segment lost 6 bases and the V segment lost 7 bases, leaving 3 bases of the junction unmatched. Here the CDR3 DNA reads TGTGCCAGCACCAGACAGGGGGCTCAGCCCCAGCATTTT. Translated, it gives CASTRQGAQPQHF.

The chain links TRBV28 to TRBJ2-7; D is unclear. Germline CDR1 and CDR2: MDHEN and SYDVKM. The length of the CDR3 is 12 residues. Trimming cost V 4 bases and J 0 bases, with 4 bases left between them. CDR3 coding DNA: TGTGCCAGCAGTTCACACTCCTACGAGCAGTACTTC. Encoded protein: CASSSHSYEQYF.

The V gene is TRBV5-4, the J gene TRBJ1-4, with 7 bases lining up with TRBD1. Germline V gene sequence: CDR1 SGHNT, CDR2 YYREEE (reference sequence). The CDR3 runs to 15 residues. With 4 bases clipped from V and 0 bases from J, the junction kept 3 bases outside the gene matches. The CDR3 is CASSRDSATNEKLFF. In DNA form, the CDR3 reads TGTGCCAGCAGCAGGGACAGTGCAACTAATGAAAAACTGTTTTTT.

This clone has more than one count but fewer than ten. The chain couples TRBV2 to TRBJ2-5; TRBD1 matches at 8 bases. Losses at the gene ends were 6 bases for V and 4 bases for J; bases not matched to a gene: 1. The CDR3 is 12 amino acids. CDR1 SNHLY and CDR2 FYNNEI come from the germline V gene. CDR3 loop: CASRDRGETQYF. CDR3 nucleotides: TGTGCCAGCAGAGACAGGGGAGAGACCCAGTACTTC.

This chain links TRBV10-3 with TRBJ1-2, with D possibly being TRBD1 (6 bases). Germline V CDR1 and CDR2: ENHRY, SYGVKD. Trimming took 3 bases from V and 4 from J, leaving 9 bases between them. The CDR3 has 13 amino acids. The CDR3 loop is CAISDAGAYGYTF. The CDR3 nucleotides read TGTGCCATCAGTGATGCAGGGGCCTATGGCTACACCTTC.

On this clone itself: In the same sample, other DNA sequences code for this CDR3. The chain is built from TRBV28 and TRBJ2-1; 8 positions agree with TRBD2. Losses at the gene ends were 4 bases for V and 6 bases for J; bases not matched to a gene: 14. The CDR3 totals 17 residues. In germline, CDR1 is MDHEN, CDR2 SYDVKM. In DNA, the CDR3 is TGTGCCAGCAGTTCCAATTTGGGGACTAGTGGGAGCAATGAGCAGTTCTTC. It yields the protein CASSSNLGTSGSNEQFF.

The genes are TRBV27 and TRBJ1-1; D remains unclear. Per the germline V gene, CDR1 is MNHEY and CDR2 is SMNVEV (reference sequence). V was cut by 5 bases and J by 2 bases, with 9 bases left in between. This CDR3 is built from 13 residues. The DNA of the CDR3 is TGTGCCAGCAGTGCGGGCCTTAACACTGAAGCTTTCTTT. This translates into CASSAGLNTEAFF.

This rearrangement joins TRBV5-6 to TRBJ2-7; D is ambiguous. Trimming removed 4 bases from V and 6 bases from J, with 20 bases in between. Germline V gene lookup returns CDR1 SGHDT and CDR2 YYEEEE. CDR3 length equals 15 residues. This CDR3 reads CASSPGSTTLVEQYF. CDR3 bases: TGTGCCAGCAGCCCGGGTTCCACAACCCTTGTCGAGCAGTACTTC.

The chain combines TRBV18 with TRBJ1-6; no clear D. Trimming stripped 1 base from V and 10 bases from J, with 11 bases between. The CDR3 runs to 14 residues. Germline V lookup: CDR1 KGHSH, CDR2 LQKENI. The CDR3 DNA sequence: TGTGCCAGCTCACCACAGGGTTTAGCGTCACCCCTCCACTTT. Translating gives CASSPQGLASPLHF. The full variable domain, with the rest looked up from reference TRBV18 and TRBJ1-6, is NAGVMQNPRHLVRRRGQEARLRCSPMKGHSHVYWYRQLPEEGLKFMVYLQKENIIDESGMPKERFSAEFPKEGPSILRIQQVVRGDSAAYFCASSPQGLASPLHFGNGTRLTVT.

In this sample, this clone turned up once. The J gene is TRBJ2-6, the V gene TRBV19; D is unclear. V dropped 7 bases and J dropped 1 base, with 8 bases sitting between them. Per the germline V gene, CDR1 is LNHDA and CDR2 is SQIVND (reference sequence). The CDR3 has 14 amino acids. The CDR3 DNA follows: TGTGCCAGTAAACCCCAGTCTGGGGCCAACGTCCTGACTTTC. Protein product: CASKPQSGANVLTF.

V usage is TRBV7-8 and J usage is TRBJ2-7, with 8 bases lining up with TRBD1. CDR1 is SGHVS and CDR2 is FQNEAQ in the germline V gene. The CDR3 sequence is 13 residues long. The J segment lost 7 bases and the V segment lost 0 bases, leaving 2 bases of the junction unmatched. As DNA, the CDR3 is TGTGCCAGCAGCTTAGCTACAGGGGGAGAGCAGTACTTC. Translating it yields CASSLATGGEQYF.

The rearrangement uses TRBV4-1 and TRBJ2-2; 8 bases line up with TRBD2. The germline V gene has CDR1 MGHRA and CDR2 YSYEKL. With V trimmed by 1 base and J by 4 bases, 5 bases remained unmatched. CDR3 length equals 16 residues. The CDR3 DNA follows: TGCGCCAGCAGCCAAGCCCCAAGCGGGGGCACCGGGGAGCTGTTTTTT. Protein sequence: CASSQAPSGGTGELFF.

The chain is built from TRBV28 and TRBJ1-5; tentatively, D is TRBD1 (5 bases). The germline V and J ends were trimmed by 8 bases and 5 bases, with 19 bases remaining between them. CDR1 MDHEN and CDR2 SYDVKM come from the germline V gene. The CDR3 has 15 amino acids. CDR3 sequence reads: CASSGREVSYQPQHF. CDR3 nucleotides: TGTGCCAGCTCAGGGAGGGAGGTCTCATATCAGCCCCAGCATTTT.

The chain joins TRBV5-1 to TRBJ2-3, with a weak D call TRBD2 (5 bases). This CDR3 is 15 amino acids long. With 5 bases removed from V and 2 bases from J, the gap between germline ends came to 15 bases. Germline CDR1 and CDR2: SGHRS and YFSETQ. This CDR3 is CASSANRETTDTQYF. The CDR3 nucleotides are TGCGCCAGCAGTGCGAATCGGGAAACCACAGATACGCAGTATTTT.

The V and J genes are TRBV6-4 and TRBJ2-2, with 9 bases identical to TRBD2. V lost 0 bases to trimming and J lost 5 bases; unmatched junction nucleotides: 1. The CDR3 loop spans 15 amino acids. From germline, CDR1 is MRHNA and CDR2 SNTAGT. The CDR3 DNA reads as TGTGCCAGCAGTGACTCAAGCGGGGGGACCGGGGAGCTGTTTTTT. Translating it yields CASSDSSGGTGELFF.

V usage is TRBV30 and J usage is TRBJ2-1, with D possibly TRBD1 on 6 matching bases. CDR1 and CDR2 from the germline V gene are GTSNPN and SVGIG (reference sequence). This CDR3 region has 12 residues. Trimming shortened V by 5 bases and J by 6 bases, and 11 bases separated the two germline ends. CDR3 nucleotides: TGTGCCTGGGCAGGGGTTTTCAATGAGCAGTTCTTC. Its protein product is CAWAGVFNEQFF.

V is TRBV11-2 and J is TRBJ2-7; perhaps TRBD2 as D (5 bases). Trimming cost V 5 bases and J 3 bases, with 11 bases left between them. This CDR3 has 13 amino acids. The germline gives CDR1 SGHAT, CDR2 FQNNGV. Written as DNA, the CDR3 is TGTGCCAGCAGCCCCGGCGCGGGCTACGAGCAGTACTTC. As protein: CASSPGAGYEQYF.